The 17 T cell receptor beta chains in this list originate from one sample, sequenced in a study of beta chain features in type 1 diabetes. Study-level findings and limits: Type 1 diabetes patients had TCRB CDR3s that were shorter (moderately but significantly so) in all four CD4+ subsets.

No antigen is known for these receptors. Every isolated RNA sample was fully reverse transcribed, so sequencing captured expressed TCRB transcripts. This table comes from immunoSEQ multiplex PCR, and its TCRdb copy is limited to in-frame clones, with some not included. The repertoire holds more than 300,000 clones, with approximately 10% as singletons. The specimen was central memory CD4+ T cells from blood. The source of these receptors is a man aged 25-40 years with type 1 diabetes.

CDR3 amino acids: CASRTKATPQYF. The CDR3 nucleotides are TGTGCCAGCAGAACCAAGGCCACCCCGCAGTACTTC. J is TRBJ2-7 and V is TRBV6-5, with D unresolved. V was pared by 6 bases and J by 9 bases, with 15 bases between. CDR3 length equals 12 residues. Per germline, CDR1 MNHEY and CDR2 SVGAGI.

This clone was found a few times. This chain uses TRBV29-1 with TRBJ1-2; 10 bases are a match to TRBD1. Germline-derived CDR1 and CDR2 are SQVTM and ANQGSEA. The trim removed 6 bases at V and 8 bases at J, leaving 6 bases unmatched. The CDR3 loop spans 12 amino acids. The CDR3 bases are TGCAGCGTCGACAGGGGGCCAACGGGCTACACCTTC. Its protein is CSVDRGPTGYTF. Full variable domain (outside the CDR3, taken from reference TRBV29-1 and TRBJ1-2): SAVISQKPSRDICQRGTSLTIQCQVDSQVTMMFWYRQQPGQSLTLIATANQGSEATYESGFVIDKFPISRPNLTFSTLTVSNMSPEDSSIYLCSVDRGPTGYTFGSGTRLTVV.

In its sample, this clone was seen a few times. V usage is TRBV15 and J usage is TRBJ2-3, with D possibly being TRBD1 (6 bases). Trimming removed 7 bases at V and 4 bases at J, with 15 bases between. Germline-derived CDR1 and CDR2 are LNHNV and YYDKDF (reference sequence). This CDR3 spans 14 amino acids. The DNA for the CDR3 is TGTGCCACCAAGCCAGGGGCAGGGGCAGATACGCAGTATTTT. It is translated as CATKPGAGADTQYF.

The gene calls are TRBV11-2 and TRBJ1-6; no clear D. There are 14 residues in the CDR3. Germline V gene lookup returns CDR1 SGHAT and CDR2 FQNNGV. V lost 0 bases and J 2 bases, leaving 2 bases between the germline ends. CDR3 residues: CASSLDPYNSPLHF. In DNA, the CDR3 is TGTGCCAGCAGCTTAGACCCCTATAATTCACCCCTCCACTTT.

The V gene is TRBV18, the J gene TRBJ2-7, with unresolved D. The CDR3 has 15 amino acids. Germline CDR1 KGHSH, CDR2 LQKENI. V lost 5 bases to trimming and J lost 2 bases, with 16 bases between them. The CDR3 DNA follows: TGTGCCAGCTCATTTACTTCGGACGGCACCTACGAGCAGTACTTC. Amino acids: CASSFTSDGTYEQYF.

The CDR3 coding sequence is TGTGCCAGCAGCCCAGGGGACGGTCCTGAAAAACTGTTTTTT. This gives the protein CASSPGDGPEKLFF. The rearrangement uses TRBV7-2 and TRBJ1-4; a possible D gene is TRBD1 (6 bases). Germline CDR1 is SGHTA and CDR2 is FQGNSA. Between the trimmed V and J ends, which lost 5 bases and 7 bases, there was a span of 14 bases. The CDR3 is 14 residues long. The full variable domain, in which reference TRBV7-2 and TRBJ1-4 provide the parts outside the CDR3, is GAGVSQSPSNKVTEKGKDVELRCDPISGHTALYWYRQSLGQGLEFLIYFQGNSAPDKSGLPSDRFSAERTGGSVSTLTIQRTQQEDSAVYLCASSPGDGPEKLFFGSGTQLSVL.

In this sample, this clone turned up a few times. The chain employs TRBV6-5 and TRBJ1-5; D is undetermined. This CDR3 comprises 14 residues. The V end lost 4 bases, the J end lost 5 bases, and 12 bases lay between the germline ends. In germline, CDR1 is MNHEY, CDR2 SVGAGI. CDR3 in DNA: TGTGCCAGCAGTTTGGTGGGGTCCGATCAGCCCCAGCATTTT. It translates to CASSLVGSDQPQHF.

The chain employs TRBV28 and TRBJ1-5, with 12 positions matching TRBD1. Germline CDR1 MDHEN, CDR2 SYDVKM. Trimming took 6 bases from V and 6 from J; bases not matched to a gene: 9. The CDR3 runs 16 residues. This chain's CDR3 is CASSTTGTGGFQPQHF. The CDR3 bases are TGTGCCAGCAGCACGACGGGGACAGGGGGCTTTCAGCCCCAGCATTTT. The whole variable domain, filled in from reference TRBV28 and TRBJ1-5, reads DVKVTQSSRYLVKRTGEKVFLECVQDMDHENMFWYRQDPGLGLRLIYFSYDVKMKEKGDIPEGYSVSREKKERFSLILESASTNQTSMYLCASSTTGTGGFQPQHFGDGTRLSIL.

The chain uses TRBV20-1 and TRBJ1-1; tentatively, D is TRBD1 (5 bases). Germline assignment: CDR1 DFQATT and CDR2 SNEGSKA (reference sequence). V was pared by 6 bases and J by 11 bases, with 16 bases between. The CDR3 spans 11 residues. CDR3 DNA sequence: TGCAGTGCCAAGCCGGGGCCAGACGCTTTCTTT. Protein product: CSAKPGPDAFF.

In its sample, this clone was seen a few times. V and J are TRBV6-6 and TRBJ1-5; perhaps TRBD1 as D (5 bases). Trimming took 2 bases from V and 2 from J, leaving 7 bases between them. The germline V gene encodes CDR1 MNHNY and CDR2 SVGAGI (reference sequence). This CDR3 spans 14 amino acids. CDR3 sequence reads: CASSYQGGNQPQHF. CDR3 bases: TGTGCCAGCAGTTACCAGGGCGGCAATCAGCCCCAGCATTTT.

This clone was found a few times. The chain links TRBV6-1 to TRBJ2-3, with a weak D call TRBD1 (5 bases). The CDR3 loop spans 14 amino acids. The germline gives CDR1 MNHNS, CDR2 SASEGT. The V end lost 7 bases, the J end lost 0 bases, and 11 bases lay between the germline ends. The CDR3 spells CASTPGISTDTQYF. The CDR3 coding sequence is TGTGCCAGCACCCCAGGGATAAGCACAGATACGCAGTATTTT.

This clone was found a few times. The rearrangement joins TRBV2 to TRBJ2-2, with TRBD2 as a possible D gene (5 bases). The CDR3 has 15 amino acids. Germline CDR1 reads SNHLY; CDR2 reads FYNNEI. Trimming removed 7 bases from V and 8 bases from J, with 20 bases in between. CDR3 sequence reads: CASTPRETAEGELFF. DNA for the CDR3: TGTGCCAGCACTCCTAGGGAGACCGCTGAGGGGGAGCTGTTTTTT.

This chain joins TRBV20-1 and TRBJ2-1; D is unresolved. In germline, CDR1 is DFQATT, CDR2 SNEGSKA (reference sequence). V lost 6 bases to trimming and J lost 10 bases, with 13 bases between them. The CDR3 consists of 11 residues. CDR3: CSAKIQYEQFF. CDR3 nucleotide sequence: TGCAGTGCCAAAATCCAGTACGAGCAGTTCTTC.

On this clone: This may stem from a read error, because a much larger clone lies one nucleotide away. Other DNA sequences in this specimen translate into the identical CDR3. V usage is TRBV11-2 and J usage is TRBJ1-2; D gene unclear. Germline V gene data show CDR1 as SGHAT and CDR2 as FQNNGV. V was cut by 0 bases and J by 2 bases, with 4 bases left in between. This CDR3 is built from 13 residues. CDR3 DNA: TGTGCCAGCAGCTTAGACAGAAACTATGGCTACACCTTC. Translated, it gives CASSLDRNYGYTF.

The sample holds a few counts of this clone. The rearrangement joins TRBV6-6 to TRBJ2-3; D not resolved. Germline V lookup: CDR1 MNHNY, CDR2 SVGAGI (reference sequence). The germline V and J ends were trimmed by 8 bases and 4 bases, with 16 bases remaining between them. The CDR3 contains 14 residues. CDR3 DNA sequence: TGTGCCAGCCGATCGAGCCCTCCCGCAGATACGCAGTATTTT. Translating it yields CASRSSPPADTQYF.

J is TRBJ1-5 and V is TRBV6-1; D call uncertain. From germline, CDR1 is MNHNS and CDR2 SASEGT. The CDR3 covers 13 residues. The V end lost 7 bases, the J end lost 3 bases, and 10 bases lay between the germline ends. This CDR3 reads CASTSKPNQPQHF. Written as DNA, the CDR3 is TGTGCCAGCACTTCGAAGCCCAATCAGCCCCAGCATTTT.

This clone came up a few times. V is TRBV7-6 and J is TRBJ2-5; a possible D gene is TRBD1 (7 bases). The CDR3 totals 15 residues. Trimming took 4 bases from V and 5 from J, leaving 17 bases between them. Looked up from germline, CDR1 is SGHVS and CDR2 is FNYEAQ. The CDR3 sequence is CASSSNRGGSETQYF. In DNA, the CDR3 is TGTGCCAGCAGCTCAAACAGGGGAGGTAGTGAGACCCAGTACTTC.